This T cell receptor (beta chain) came from a study of cytomegalovirus exposure and HLA in healthy donors. Overall study findings and caveats: Listed as cytomegalovirus-associated were 170 or so TCR beta chains. In vitro, three CMV-associated chains proved specific for CMV antigens.

This clone appeared once. Its antigen is not known. Here immunoSEQ multiplex PCR was the method, and the copy in TCRdb shows in-frame clones only, minus some. This sample has about 280,000 clones, with around 86% found just once. Germline V CDR1 and CDR2: MNHEY, SVGAGI. V shed 2 bases, J shed 5 bases, and the junction held 4 bases outside the gene matches. The CDR3 length is 15 residues. The chain joins TRBV6-5 to TRBJ1-4; 8 bases align to TRBD1. The sample taken for sequencing was PBMCs. The clonotype originates from a woman aged 18-29 years in good health and CMV-seronegative. CDR3 region: CASSYTTGVNEKLFF. The DNA for the CDR3 is TGTGCCAGCAGTTACACGACAGGGGTGAATGAAAAACTGTTTTTT.